The 16 T cell receptor beta chains reported below all come from one sample, sequenced in a study of T cell repertoires in cytomegalovirus infection. TCRdb re-called the reads through MiXCR, storing one row per CDR3 protein. The sample has fewer than 950,000 distinct CDR3 sequences; 30% to 35% are singletons. The antigens these receptors bind are not known. Sequenced here: cultured CD8+ T cells from PBMCs, sampled from culture after CMV antigen stimulation. The receptors here all came from a human donor in good health (CMV status not recorded). Some clones in this sample may be carry-over from other donors' samples.

This clonotype was picked up many times. The chain joins TRBV12-3 or TRBV12-4 to TRBJ1-3; D gene unclear. The CDR3 has 17 residues. Between the trimmed V and J ends, which lost 3 bases and 0 bases, there was a span of 15 bases. The CDR3 reads CASSFAKTGLSGNTIYF. The CDR3 DNA sequence: TGTGCCAGCAGTTTTGCAAAGACGGGCCTCTCTGGAAACACCATATATTTT.

This clonotype was seen ten or more times. J is TRBJ1-3 and V is TRBV7-8; possibly TRBD1 for D (5 bases). Germline CDR1 and CDR2: SGHVS and FQNEAQ. CDR3 length equals 16 residues. The ends were cut back, 5 bases at V and 1 base at J, with 15 bases in the middle. CDR3 DNA: TGTGCCAGCAGCAACGTCCGGGACGGGTCTGGAAACACCATATATTTT. It yields the protein CASSNVRDGSGNTIYF.

The V and J genes are TRBV6-1 and TRBJ1-5, with D hard to call. Germline V gene lookup returns CDR1 MNHNS and CDR2 SASEGT. Trimming removed 7 bases at V and 1 base at J, with 20 bases between. This CDR3 is built from 17 residues. CDR3 nucleotide sequence: TGTGCCAGCACTCCTCGGTGGGGAGTGTTGAGCAATCAGCCCCAGCATTTT. Translated: CASTPRWGVLSNQPQHF.

The gene calls are TRBV7-9 and TRBJ2-7; D is unresolved. Germline V gene lookup returns CDR1 SEHNR and CDR2 FQNEAQ (reference sequence). This CDR3 spans 13 amino acids. V lost 5 bases and J lost 0, with 8 bases in between. The CDR3 reads CASSPVRSYEQYV. The CDR3, as DNA: TGTGCCAGCAGCCCAGTCCGCTCCTACGAGCAGTACGTC.

In its sample, this clonotype was seen a few times. The rearrangement links TRBV6-2 or TRBV6-3 to TRBJ2-4; weak D call: TRBD2 (5 bases). The CDR3 runs 16 residues. Trimming removed 5 bases at V and 2 bases at J, with 16 bases between. The germline gives CDR1 MNHEY, CDR2 SVGEGT. This CDR3 reads CASSHLHSDSKNIQYF. CDR3 DNA: TGTGCCAGCAGTCACCTCCATTCGGACTCCAAAAACATTCAGTACTTC.

The chain has TRBV7-6 and TRBJ1-1, with 8 bases that match TRBD1. CDR3 length: 15 amino acids. V lost 5 bases, J lost 3 bases, and 8 bases stayed unmatched. CDR1 is SGHVS and CDR2 is FNYEAQ in the germline V gene. For the CDR3, the DNA is TGTGCCAGCAGCCCAGGACAGGGTCCTTACACTGAAGCTTTCTTT. Residues: CASSPGQGPYTEAFF.

The chain employs TRBV6-1 and TRBJ2-6; D is unclear. Trimming took 4 bases from V and 4 from J, leaving 8 bases between them. This CDR3 contains 14 residues. Germline V gene sequence: CDR1 MNHNS, CDR2 SASEGT. The chain's CDR3 is CASSVGLGANVLTF. CDR3 in DNA: TGTGCCAGCAGTGTGGGTCTGGGGGCCAACGTCCTGACTTTC.

To note about this clonotype: One end of the junction does not line up with germline, which may come from a read error. The V call is TRBV7-9, the J call TRBJ1-6; D may be TRBD1 (6 bases). The CDR3 runs to 14 residues. CDR1 SEHNR and CDR2 FQNEAQ come from the germline V gene (reference sequence). In DNA, the CDR3 is TGTGCCAACAGCTCAACAGGGCCTCATTCACCCCTCCACTTT. Amino acid sequence: CANSSTGPHSPLHF.

This sequence joins TRBV5-5 and TRBJ1-5, with D unclear. Germline CDR1 SGHKS, CDR2 YYEKEE (reference sequence). The V end was cut by 7 bases, the J end by 4 bases, with 12 bases between. CDR3 length equals 13 residues. CDR3 region: CASQSTANQPQHF. CDR3 nucleotides: TGTGCCAGCCAGTCGACGGCTAATCAGCCCCAGCATTTT. The whole variable domain, filled in from reference TRBV5-5 and TRBJ1-5, reads DAGVTQSPTHLIKTRGQQVTLRCSPISGHKSVSWYQQVLGQGPQFIFQYYEKEERGRGNFPDRFSARQFPNYSSELNVNALLLGDSALYLCASQSTANQPQHFGDGTRLSIL.

Only a few counts were recorded for this clonotype. This sequence joins TRBV5-4 and TRBJ2-5; TRBD2 agrees at 7 bases. J was trimmed by 1 base and V by 3 bases; bases with no gene match: 6. From germline, CDR1 is SGHNT and CDR2 YYREEE (reference sequence). This CDR3 region has 15 residues. The CDR3 sequence: CASSWGGELQETQYF. The CDR3 coding sequence is TGTGCCAGCAGCTGGGGGGGGGAGCTCCAAGAGACCCAGTACTTC. The whole variable domain, remainder taken from reference TRBV5-4 and TRBJ2-5, is ETGVTQSPTHLIKTRGQQVTLRCSSQSGHNTVSWYQQALGQGPQFIFQYYREEENGRGNFPPRFSGLQFPNYSSELNVNALELDDSALYLCASSWGGELQETQYFGPGTRLLVL.

This clonotype was detected a few times. The rearrangement uses TRBV7-7 and TRBJ2-1; 9 positions match TRBD1. Germline CDR1 is SSHAT and CDR2 is FNYEAQ (reference sequence). The CDR3 contains 14 residues. CDR3 amino acids: CATTPGQGYNEQFF. The DNA of the CDR3 is TGTGCTACTACTCCGGGACAGGGCTACAATGAGCAGTTCTTC.

The table lists this clonotype with a few counts. The genes are TRBV10-3 and TRBJ2-7; 8 bases line up with TRBD1. The CDR3 consists of 17 residues. The germline CDR1 and CDR2 sequences are ENHRY and SYGVKD. V lost 10 bases, J lost 1 base, and 18 bases stayed unmatched. The CDR3 protein is CASRGWRGQGASYEQYV. CDR3 in DNA: TGTGCCAGCCGAGGCTGGAGGGGGCAGGGGGCTTCCTACGAGCAGTACGTC.

This clonotype was detected only a few times. The chain uses TRBV6-6 and TRBJ1-4; unclear D gene. The CDR3 length is 15 residues. Germline CDR1 reads MNHNY; CDR2 reads SVGAGI (reference sequence). The germline V and J ends were trimmed by 5 bases and 8 bases, with 18 bases remaining between them. The CDR3 DNA reads as TGTGCCAGCAGTGTGCACCCCCCGGAGGGAGAAAAACTGTTTTTT. Translating gives CASSVHPPEGEKLFF.

The genes are TRBV2 and TRBJ1-6; 8 bases match TRBD1. Trimming cost V 3 bases and J 5 bases; bases outside gene matches: 6. CDR1 SNHLY and CDR2 FYNNEI come from the germline V gene. This CDR3 comprises 16 residues. CDR3 region: CASSDHRGTDNSPLHF. The DNA of the CDR3 is TGTGCCAGCAGTGATCACAGGGGGACGGATAATTCACCCCTCCACTTT.

This clonotype was counted a few times. The chain recombines TRBV5-5 with TRBJ1-1, with a possible D match to TRBD1 (6 bases). The ends were cut back, 4 bases at V and 5 bases at J, with 18 bases in the middle. This CDR3 spans 15 amino acids. Germline V gene lookup returns CDR1 SGHKS and CDR2 YYEKEE (reference sequence). CDR3 in DNA: TGTGCCAGCAGCACCCCGACAGGTTGGGGGACTGAAGCTTTCTTT. Its protein product is CASSTPTGWGTEAFF.

This clonotype was counted a single time. Written as DNA, the CDR3 is TGTGCCAGCAGTTACTCCTGGGGAGCCCTGAACACTGAAGCTTTCTTT. Protein: CASSYSWGALNTEAFF. The chain couples TRBV6-6 to TRBJ1-1; D not resolved. This CDR3 region has 16 residues. Trimming left V 0 bases short and J 0 bases short, with 11 bases between. Germline values: CDR1 MNHNY, CDR2 SVGAGI (reference sequence).